Sequencing of this T cell receptor (beta chain) was carried out in a study of regulatory T cells in long-lasting Graves disease. Combining iRepertoire HTBI primers with Arm-PCR of CDR3 regions, the authors built TCR beta libraries. TCRdb analysed the multiplex PCR reads with MiXCR anew, one entry per CDR3 protein. The table records 680,000 or so distinct CDR3 sequences, 16% of them present only once. As for time point: newly diagnosed GD, antithyroid drugs for less than 3 months. Isolated PBMC RNA provided the starting material for the TCR library. A note on this clonotype: Its antigen is currently unknown. One junction end does not reproduce the germline sequence, and a read error may be involved.

Study observations and caveats: Persistent-disease Graves' patients showed less TCR diversity than new cases. Possibly, too few samples lowered accuracy. Clonotypes that were public and shared totalled some 2,900 in persistent patients versus 966 in new patients.

There are 14 residues in the CDR3. Germline V gene sequence: CDR1 SQVTM, CDR2 ANQGSEA. The sample also formed part of further work on T cells in Graves' hyperthyroidism and ophthalmopathy.

The input for sequencing was peripheral blood mononuclear cells (PBMCs), taken at new diagnosis, from a patient treated with antithyroid drugs. The source of this sequence is a woman in her thirties with Graves disease. The V and J genes are TRBV29-1 and TRBJ2-2; weak D call: TRBD1 (7 bases). CDR3 protein: CSVGYRGGTGELSF. CDR3 in DNA: TGCAGCGTTGGGTACAGGGGAGGCACCGGGGAGCTGTCTTTT.